The T cell receptor beta chain described here comes from a study of blood T cell repertoires in COVID-19 (dated by TCRdb to about 2020). With regard to the full study: Samples covering the acute and convalescent phases of COVID-19 were provided by collaborators in the United States, Italy and Spain. The repertoires were released in a freely available public database intended as a resource for research on the immune response to SARS-CoV-2. The sample metadata nearly always contained a de-identified subject ID, COVID-19 status, age in years and sex. HLA class I and class II types, where available, came from metadata supplied by the sample provider rather than from assay-based typing. The dataset comprised deeply sampled blood TCRbeta repertoires from subjects exposed to, actively infected with, or recovered from COVID-19. The samples were drawn from the first 160 participants of the ongoing ImmuneRACE study and from 950 to 1,500 subjects provided by 6 global collaborators. The prospective study material was composed of cDNA or gDNA derived from T cells, B-cell-depleted T cells, or PBMCs.

Findings and caveats that apply to the study as a whole: How much clinical and demographic metadata was included differed by source and by participant, and the metadata was provided uncurated.

On this clone: The clone's antigen remains unknown. Qualities for individual bases were not recorded, and no much larger clone is one base off.

Inclusive of the bounding cysteine and phenylalanine, the CDR3 is 17 residues long. The kept DNA is CDR3 alone, 51 bases in frame from the first base. As encoded in the germline V gene (reference sequence), CDR1 is GTSNPN while CDR2 is SVGIG. V is trimmed back by 0 bases and J by 4 bases, and the junction contains 13 bases that no gene match accounts for. The immunoSEQ Assay, a bias-controlled multiplex PCR, was used to amplify TCRbeta CDR3 regions from genomic DNA. As for the authors' bioinformatics: Nucleated cell counts per sample were estimated from amplification of reference gene primers within the assay. To quantify the absolute abundance of each unique TCRbeta CDR3 rearrangement, sequence reads were collapsed and filtered. For each sample, productive Simpson clonality was calculated by taking the square root of Simpson's diversity index across productive rearrangements. Not all clones reach the TCRdb copy of this immuneACCESS table, which keeps in-frame sequences only. Checked studies attribute under half of the gap to unresolved V genes and leave the rest unexplained. V and J calls and clone size come straight from that table; D and trimming were deduced from the DNA. Here the sample has roughly 300,000 clones; nearly 90% occur a single time. Clones ranked in the top ten supply approximately 5.4% of the sample.

In the prospective study, participants were about 18 to 89 years old, resided in about two dozen geographic areas of the United States, and were enrolled through a virtual design. Cohort assignment in the prospective study relied on participant-reported clinical history from a screening survey and a study questionnaire. Recovered participants in ImmuneRACE Cohort 3 were defined as having two consecutive negative NP/OP PCR tests, clearance from a healthcare professional, or resolution of symptoms. In the prospective study, mobile phlebotomists collected whole blood, serum and a nasopharyngeal or oropharyngeal swab from each participant. Prospective study participants could optionally give additional blood draws and questionnaires over an approximately two-month period. Before DNA extraction, prospective study blood samples were shipped either frozen or at room temperature.

Sequenced: PBMCs or T cells enriched from blood (not recorded which). This chain is built from TRBV30 and TRBJ1-2, and 8 junctional nucleotides match TRBD1. The TCR sequence derives from a woman aged 25 to 39 who had recovered from COVID-19. The DNA reads TGTGCCTGGAGTGTACGAGGGAGACAGGGGTTGTCCTATGGCTACACCTTC. Protein translation: CAWSVRGRQGLSYGYTF.